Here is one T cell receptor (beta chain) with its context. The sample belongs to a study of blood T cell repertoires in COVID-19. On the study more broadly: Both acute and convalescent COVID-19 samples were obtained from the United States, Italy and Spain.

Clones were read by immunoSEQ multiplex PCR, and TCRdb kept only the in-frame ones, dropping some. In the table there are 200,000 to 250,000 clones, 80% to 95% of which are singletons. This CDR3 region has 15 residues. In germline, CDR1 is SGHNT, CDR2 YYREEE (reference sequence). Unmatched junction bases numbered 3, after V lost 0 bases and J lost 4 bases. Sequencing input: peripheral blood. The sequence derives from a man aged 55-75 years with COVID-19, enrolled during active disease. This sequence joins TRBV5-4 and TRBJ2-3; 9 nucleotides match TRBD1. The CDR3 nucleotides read TGTGCCAGCAGCTTGGCCAGACAGGGGGCAGATACGCAGTATTTT. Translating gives CASSLARQGADTQYF.